Each of the 30 T cell receptor beta chains below was sequenced from the same sample in a study of identical twins. TCRdb re-called the 5' RACE reads with MiXCR, one entry per CDR3 protein. The data contain roughly 350,000 distinct CDR3 sequences, 10% to 15% of them singletons. The same data also went into a second study, on yellow fever vaccine responses in identical twins.

Sequences were obtained from CD8+ T cells sorted from blood. All receptors come from a woman aged 18 to 35 in good health.

This clonotype was seen a few times. The CDR3 nucleotides are TGCAGCGTTGACTCAGGGGGTGCCACTGAAGCTTTCTTT. Its protein is CSVDSGGATEAFF. V gene TRBV29-1 combines with J gene TRBJ1-1; 7 bases match TRBD1. Per the germline V gene, CDR1 is SQVTM and CDR2 is ANQGSEA. Trimming took 3 bases from V and 4 from J; bases not matched to a gene: 5. This CDR3 has 13 amino acids.

The chain couples TRBV7-8 to TRBJ2-7, with TRBD1 as a possible D gene (5 bases). The germline V and J ends were trimmed by 5 bases and 3 bases, with 11 bases remaining between them. CDR3 length: 13 amino acids. Germline V gene lookup returns CDR1 SGHVS and CDR2 FQNEAQ. CDR3 loop: CASSADKRYEQYV. DNA of the CDR3: TGTGCCAGCAGCGCGGACAAGCGCTACGAGCAGTACGTC.

This clonotype was seen ten or more times. The chain combines TRBV12-3 or TRBV12-4 with TRBJ1-2; D uncertain. V was pared by 5 bases and J by 3 bases, with 13 bases between. The CDR3 runs to 14 residues. The CDR3 nucleotides are TGTGCCAGCAGTGGGCCCGGACGGTACTATGGCTACACCTTC. Amino acid sequence: CASSGPGRYYGYTF.

This clonotype has ten or more counts. The chain is built from TRBV9 and TRBJ2-1; TRBD1 might be the D (5 bases). Deletions cut 0 bases from V and 5 bases from J, with 6 bases between. Germline V gene lookup returns CDR1 SGDLS and CDR2 YYNGEE. The CDR3 has 13 amino acids. CDR3 nucleotide sequence: TGTGCCAGCAGCGTAGGGACAAACAATGAGCAGTTCTTC. Translating gives CASSVGTNNEQFF.

The V call is TRBV2, the J call TRBJ2-1; TRBD2 matches at 11 bases. The CDR3 consists of 13 residues. CDR1 and CDR2 from the germline V gene are SNHLY and FYNNEI. The V gene end was trimmed by 6 bases and the J gene end by 8 bases; junction bases not matched to a gene: 3. CDR3: CASRLLAGDEQFF. The CDR3 nucleotides read TGTGCCAGCAGATTACTAGCGGGGGATGAGCAGTTCTTC.

This clonotype has more than one count but fewer than ten. The genes are TRBV27 and TRBJ1-1; TRBD1 agrees at 9 bases. The CDR3 contains 15 residues. V shed 7 bases and J 0 bases; nucleotides not matched to a gene: 6. Germline values: CDR1 MNHEY, CDR2 SMNVEV (reference sequence). For the CDR3, the DNA is TGTGCCAGCACCCTGACAGGGGGTGTGAACACTGAAGCTTTCTTT. This sequence encodes CASTLTGGVNTEAFF.

The V call is TRBV6-4, the J call TRBJ2-1; TRBD2 aligns across 8 bases. Germline CDR1 reads MRHNA; CDR2 reads SNTAGT. The V and J ends lost 5 bases and 3 bases, in that order; junction bases with no gene match: 6. CDR3 length: 15 residues. As DNA, the CDR3 is TGTGCCAGCAGTAGACGGGGGGGGGACTACAATGAGCAGTTCTTC. It is translated as CASSRRGGDYNEQFF.

The chain couples TRBV4-1 to TRBJ1-1; possible D gene TRBD1, 6 bases. This CDR3 contains 15 residues. V lost 1 base and J lost 4, with 13 bases in between. CDR1 MGHRA and CDR2 YSYEKL come from the germline V gene. The CDR3 is CASSQGIQGSTEAFF. The DNA for the CDR3 is TGCGCCAGCAGCCAAGGGATACAGGGAAGCACTGAAGCTTTCTTT.

This clonotype was found a few times. This sequence joins TRBV10-2 and TRBJ2-1; unclear D gene. This CDR3 comprises 11 residues. Trimming left V 8 bases short and J 2 bases short, with 4 bases between. CDR1 is WSHSY and CDR2 is SAAADI in the germline V gene. In DNA, the CDR3 is TGCGCCAGCGGGCCCTACAATGAGCAGTTCTTC. Translating it yields CASGPYNEQFF.

This clonotype was found a few times. V usage is TRBV12-3 or TRBV12-4 and J usage is TRBJ2-3; 9 positions match TRBD2. Trimming cost V 5 bases and J 2 bases; bases outside gene matches: 8. The CDR3 has 16 amino acids. CDR3 in DNA: TGTGCCAGCAGTCACCAGCGGGGGGAAGACACAGATACGCAGTATTTT. Protein: CASSHQRGEDTDTQYF.

The sample holds a few counts of this clonotype. The rearrangement links TRBV7-8 to TRBJ2-3, with TRBD2 identical over 7 bases. From germline, CDR1 is SGHVS and CDR2 FQNEAQ. V lost 5 bases, J lost 3 bases, and 5 bases stayed unmatched. The CDR3 is 14 amino acids. The CDR3, as DNA: TGTGCCAGCAGCCTGAGGGAGGGGACAGATACGCAGTATTTT. Translation: CASSLREGTDTQYF.

This clonotype has a handful of counts. J is TRBJ2-7 and V is TRBV4-1; TRBD2 matches at 8 bases. The CDR3 length is 15 residues. Germline assignment: CDR1 MGHRA and CDR2 YSYEKL. The V and J ends lost 1 base and 4 bases, in that order; junction bases with no gene match: 6. As DNA, the CDR3 is TGCGCCAGCAGCCAAGGGGCTAGCGGGCTGTACGAGCAGTACTTC. It codes for CASSQGASGLYEQYF.

This clonotype was observed a few times. The chain has TRBV20-1 and TRBJ2-7; D call uncertain. Trimming cost V 3 bases and J 3 bases, with 12 bases left between them. The CDR3 covers 13 residues. Germline assignment: CDR1 DFQATT and CDR2 SNEGSKA (reference sequence). CDR3 in DNA: TGCAGTGCTAGGTCCCAGACTGGCTACGAGCAGTACGTC. Amino acid sequence: CSARSQTGYEQYV.

This clonotype has a handful of counts. The J gene is TRBJ2-1, the V gene TRBV6-1; 9 bases match TRBD2. V lost 5 bases to trimming and J lost 11 bases; unmatched junction nucleotides: 7. The germline gives CDR1 MNHNS, CDR2 SASEGT. This CDR3 is 13 amino acids long. The CDR3 DNA reads as TGTGCCAGCAGTATAGCGGGAGAAGTTCAGCAGTTCTTC. It codes for CASSIAGEVQQFF.

The table lists this clonotype with many counts. The chain couples TRBV13 to TRBJ1-1; TRBD1 matches at 7 bases. Trimming cost V 0 bases and J 2 bases; bases outside gene matches: 3. The CDR3 has 15 amino acids. Germline CDR1 and CDR2: PRHDT and FYEKMQ (reference sequence). CDR3 residues: CASSLGRQGNTEAFF. The CDR3 region has the DNA TGTGCCAGCAGCTTAGGGAGACAGGGCAACACTGAAGCTTTCTTT.

This clonotype was observed many times. V usage is TRBV3-1 and J usage is TRBJ2-1, with D possibly TRBD2 on 5 matching bases. This CDR3 contains 15 residues. The V end lost 3 bases, the J end lost 0 bases, and 9 bases lay between the germline ends. From germline, CDR1 is LGHDT and CDR2 YNNKEL (reference sequence). CDR3 sequence reads: CASSHLGGSYNEQFF. The CDR3, as DNA: TGTGCCAGCAGCCACCTCGGAGGCTCCTACAATGAGCAGTTCTTC.

The rearrangement uses TRBV12-3 or TRBV12-4 and TRBJ2-2; D remains ambiguous. Trimming cost V 7 bases and J 5 bases, with 11 bases left between them. This CDR3 is built from 13 residues. Written as DNA, the CDR3 is TGTGCCAGCAACGCTCCCGGAACCGGGGAGCTGTTTTTT. Translated, it gives CASNAPGTGELFF.

This clonotype has ten or more counts. The chain carries TRBV25-1 and TRBJ2-4; 11 positions agree with TRBD1. Germline-derived CDR1 and CDR2 are MGHDK and SYGVNS. The CDR3 runs to 15 residues. Trimming cost V 3 bases and J 8 bases; bases outside gene matches: 6. The CDR3 reads CASSEGQGEVDIQYF. In DNA form, the CDR3 reads TGTGCCAGCAGTGAGGGACAGGGGGAGGTAGACATTCAGTACTTC.

This clonotype came up a few times. The rearrangement uses TRBV12-5 and TRBJ2-7; 9 positions match TRBD2. Germline V CDR1 and CDR2: LGHNT, FRNRAP. This CDR3 contains 17 residues. V lost 8 bases to trimming and J lost 5 bases; unmatched junction nucleotides: 19. CDR3 loop: CASSWAGVAGEVDEQYF. The CDR3 DNA is TGTGCTAGTTCCTGGGCGGGGGTAGCGGGAGAGGTCGACGAGCAGTACTTC.

The rearrangement links TRBV4-1 to TRBJ2-1; 8 bases are a match to TRBD2. The V gene's germline CDR1 is MGHRA and CDR2 YSYEKL. The CDR3 consists of 15 residues. The trim removed 2 bases at V and 5 bases at J, leaving 5 bases unmatched. CDR3: CASSQTGTRDNEQFF. For the CDR3, the DNA is TGCGCCAGCAGCCAAACCGGGACTAGGGACAATGAGCAGTTCTTC.

The chain links TRBV28 to TRBJ2-1; D is possibly TRBD1 (5 bases). Trimming removed 5 bases at V and 2 bases at J, with 19 bases between. The CDR3 is 17 amino acids. Germline V lookup: CDR1 MDHEN, CDR2 SYDVKM. The CDR3 DNA reads as TGTGCCAGCAGTCTCCGGCAAGGGGAAAGAACCTACAATGAGCAGTTCTTC. Translated: CASSLRQGERTYNEQFF.

This clonotype was seen repeatedly, ten times or more. This chain links TRBV24-1 with TRBJ2-7, with D perhaps TRBD2 (5 bases). V shed 4 bases and J shed 2 bases, with 11 bases lying between them. The V gene's germline CDR1 is KGHDR and CDR2 SFDVKD. This CDR3 has 14 amino acids. The CDR3 sequence is CATSDPDSAYEQYF. CDR3 DNA: TGTGCCACCAGTGACCCGGACTCAGCCTACGAGCAGTACTTC.

The chain uses TRBV15 and TRBJ2-2, with TRBD2 matching over 8 bases. The CDR3 spans 16 residues. J was trimmed by 7 bases and V by 1 base; bases with no gene match: 8. From germline, CDR1 is LNHNV and CDR2 YYDKDF (reference sequence). The DNA for the CDR3 is TGTGCCACCAGCAGAGTTAGAGGACTAGCTGGCGGGGAGCTGTTTTTT. It encodes CATSRVRGLAGGELFF.

This clonotype has at least ten counts. A junction end diverges from the germline sequence, so it may reflect a read error. V and J are TRBV7-6 and TRBJ2-1; D may be TRBD1 or TRBD2 (5 bases each). The CDR3 contains 13 residues. Germline V CDR1 and CDR2: SGHVS, FNYEAQ. The DNA for the CDR3 is TGCGCCAGCAGCTTGGGTCTGGGGGATGAGCAGTTCTTC. This translates into CASSLGLGDEQFF.

The rearrangement links TRBV27 to TRBJ2-1; 11 bases agree with TRBD1. J lost 6 bases, V lost 6 bases, and 7 bases had no gene match. Germline lookup yields CDR1 MNHEY and CDR2 SMNVEV (reference sequence). This CDR3 has 15 residues. The chain's CDR3 is CASRLGQGASNEQFF. The CDR3 DNA follows: TGTGCCAGCAGGCTCGGACAGGGGGCTAGCAATGAGCAGTTCTTC.

This clonotype was counted only a few times. The genes are TRBV4-1 and TRBJ1-5; the D is unclear. The V and J ends lost 3 bases and 8 bases respectively, with 14 bases between them. This CDR3 comprises 14 residues. CDR1 and CDR2 (germline): MGHRA, YSYEKL. The CDR3 sequence: CASSHVPGTEPQHF. The CDR3 nucleotides read TGCGCCAGCAGCCACGTACCGGGCACGGAGCCCCAGCATTTT.

This clonotype was observed many times. The genes are TRBV12-3 or TRBV12-4 and TRBJ2-3, with 8 nucleotides matching TRBD2. V lost 5 bases and J lost 0; bases outside the gene matches: 1. The CDR3 runs 14 residues. As DNA, the CDR3 is TGTGCCAGCAGTCCTAGCGGGAGCACAGATACGCAGTATTTT. Translated: CASSPSGSTDTQYF.

The chain uses TRBV11-2 and TRBJ2-1; unclear D gene. Per germline, CDR1 SGHAT and CDR2 FQNNGV. This CDR3 spans 13 amino acids. Between the trimmed V and J ends, which lost 3 bases and 6 bases, there was a span of 9 bases. The CDR3 nucleotides read TGTGCCAGCAGCTTTGCCCCCATCAATGAGCAGTTCTTC. This sequence encodes CASSFAPINEQFF.

V and J are TRBV11-3 and TRBJ1-1; D not resolved. V lost 3 bases and J lost 1, with 12 bases in between. Germline V gives CDR1 SGHNT, CDR2 YENEEA. This CDR3 spans 15 amino acids. CDR3 in DNA: TGTGCCAGCAGCTTTTTTGGGGAAAGGAACACTGAAGCTTTCTTT. Translating it yields CASSFFGERNTEAFF.

This clonotype was counted a single time. As DNA, the CDR3 is TGTGCCAGCAGGGAGAGCGGGTACAATGAGCAGTTCTTC. It yields the protein CASRESGYNEQFF. The chain employs TRBV5-8 and TRBJ2-1; maybe TRBD2 (6 bases). The CDR3 length is 13 residues. From germline, CDR1 is SGHTS and CDR2 YDEGEE. The ends were cut back, 5 bases at V and 4 bases at J, with 10 bases in the middle.